A single sample gave rise to the 24 T cell receptor beta chains below, sequenced in a study of PD-L1 blockade in urothelial cancer. The time point was: pretreatment peripheral blood. The assay was immunoSEQ multiplex PCR, and TCRdb's table has in-frame clones only and misses some. The sample consists of some 90,000 clones, around 90% of them appearing once. This sample comprised PBMCs, obtained around atezolizumab (anti-PD-L1) treatment. These receptors all come from a woman aged 80 or over with urothelial cancer.

The rearrangement links TRBV27 to TRBJ1-1; D remains ambiguous. The CDR3 totals 13 residues. Germline loops: CDR1 MNHEY, CDR2 SMNVEV (reference sequence). The V end was cut by 5 bases, the J end by 5 bases, with 12 bases between. CDR3 in amino acids: CASSALTGTEAFF. The CDR3 region has the DNA TGTGCCAGCAGTGCCCTGACGGGGACTGAAGCTTTCTTT.

This chain uses TRBV15 with TRBJ2-7; TRBD1 agrees at 9 bases. From germline, CDR1 is LNHNV and CDR2 YYDKDF (reference sequence). This CDR3 is built from 15 residues. Trimming cost V 3 bases and J 5 bases; bases outside gene matches: 8. The CDR3 DNA follows: TGTGCCACCAGCAGCCCCGGGACAGGGAGCCACGAGCAGTACTTC. It yields the protein CATSSPGTGSHEQYF.

V and J are TRBV7-6 and TRBJ2-7; 7 positions agree with TRBD2. The CDR3 extends over 14 amino acids. The V gene end was trimmed by 6 bases and the J gene end by 7 bases; junction bases not matched to a gene: 12. CDR1 is SGHVS and CDR2 is FNYEAQ in the germline V gene. The chain's CDR3 is CASSAGLEGEEQYF. As DNA, the CDR3 is TGTGCCAGCAGTGCCGGACTAGAAGGTGAGGAGCAGTACTTC.

The J gene is TRBJ2-1, the V gene TRBV6-6; 10 nucleotides align to TRBD2. This CDR3 spans 15 amino acids. V lost 4 bases to trimming and J lost 5 bases; unmatched junction nucleotides: 5. Germline V gene sequence: CDR1 MNHNY, CDR2 SVGAGI (reference sequence). CDR3 DNA: TGTGCCAGCAGTTGGACTAGCGGAACCGACAATGAGCAGTTCTTC. Its protein product is CASSWTSGTDNEQFF.

The gene calls are TRBV30 and TRBJ1-2; D remains ambiguous. V shed 3 bases and J shed 8 bases, with 13 bases lying between them. In germline, CDR1 is GTSNPN, CDR2 SVGIG (reference sequence). The CDR3 runs 12 residues. Here the CDR3 reads CAWRFGSRGYTF. The CDR3 coding sequence is TGTGCCTGGAGGTTCGGGAGTCGGGGCTACACCTTC. Full variable domain (rest looked up from reference TRBV30 and TRBJ1-2): SQTIHQWPATLVQPVGSPLSLECTVEGTSNPNLYWYRQAAGRGLQLLFYSVGIGQISSEVPQNLSASRPQDRQFILSSKKLLLSDSGFYLCAWRFGSRGYTFGSGTRLTVV.

The chain joins TRBV25-1 to TRBJ1-2, with 10 positions matching TRBD1. After removal of 8 bases from V and 8 bases from J, the junction contained 8 bases not matched to a gene. The CDR3 is 13 amino acids. Per germline, CDR1 MGHDK and CDR2 SYGVNS. CDR3 bases: TGTGCCAGCGTCCCGACAGGGGGCAGCGGCTACACCTTC. Residues: CASVPTGGSGYTF.

V usage is TRBV6-5 and J usage is TRBJ1-5; no reliable D call. Germline V gene lookup returns CDR1 MNHEY and CDR2 SVGAGI. The CDR3 consists of 15 residues. The V gene lost 6 bases and the J gene lost 3 bases, with 15 bases spanning the gap. This CDR3 reads CASRKTAGFNQPQHF. Written as DNA, the CDR3 is TGTGCCAGCAGAAAAACCGCAGGTTTCAATCAGCCCCAGCATTTT.

The V and J genes are TRBV14 and TRBJ2-7, with 7 bases lining up with TRBD2. Germline CDR1 reads SGHDN; CDR2 reads FVKESK. CDR3 length equals 16 residues. Germline trimming cut 4 bases from V and 5 bases from J; bases unmatched to any gene: 14. The CDR3 DNA reads TGTGCCAGCAGCCGTACAATCGGACTAGGGGCACACGAGCAGTACTTC. Its translation: CASSRTIGLGAHEQYF.

The V gene is TRBV29-1, the J gene TRBJ2-7; D is unclear. CDR3 length equals 11 residues. Germline CDR1 is SQVTM and CDR2 is ANQGSEA. V lost 4 bases and J 2 bases, leaving 6 bases between the germline ends. Here the CDR3 reads CSVAQTYEQYF. In DNA, the CDR3 is TGCAGCGTTGCCCAAACCTACGAGCAGTACTTC.

This rearrangement joins TRBV7-9 to TRBJ2-7; 7 bases are shared with TRBD1. CDR1 is SEHNR, CDR2 FQNEAQ, per germline (reference sequence). The V gene end was trimmed by 8 bases and the J gene end by 0 bases; junction bases not matched to a gene: 4. This CDR3 spans 13 amino acids. CDR3 bases: TGTGCCAGCTCGGGACAGAACTCCTACGAGCAGTACTTC. Protein sequence: CASSGQNSYEQYF.

The V and J genes are TRBV9 and TRBJ1-4; D uncertain. Between the trimmed V and J ends, which lost 2 bases and 3 bases, there was a span of 8 bases. Germline CDR1 SGDLS, CDR2 YYNGEE. This CDR3 comprises 14 residues. Here the CDR3 reads CASSVGGPNEKLFF. CDR3 bases: TGTGCCAGCAGCGTCGGAGGGCCTAATGAAAAACTGTTTTTT.

The rearrangement uses TRBV28 and TRBJ2-7, with a weak D call TRBD2 (5 bases). Trimming pared 4 bases from V and 5 bases from J, leaving 15 bases between. This CDR3 spans 14 amino acids. Germline-derived CDR1 and CDR2 are MDHEN and SYDVKM. The CDR3 DNA reads TGTGCCAGCAGTTCCGGACTGAACTGGGACGAGCAGTACTTC. Translated: CASSSGLNWDEQYF.

The V gene is TRBV5-1, the J gene TRBJ2-7, with D unclear. The length of the CDR3 is 14 residues. Germline CDR1 and CDR2: SGHRS and YFSETQ. Trimming left V 7 bases short and J 5 bases short, with 19 bases between. For the CDR3, the DNA is TGCGCCAGCCGTTCCCTAGGCGATTCAGACGAGCAGTACTTC. Its protein is CASRSLGDSDEQYF. Variable domain in full (rest from reference TRBV5-1 and TRBJ2-7): KAGVTQTPRYLIKTRGQQVTLSCSPISGHRSVSWYQQTPGQGLQFLFEYFSETQRNKGNFPGRFSGRQFSNSRSEMNVSTLELGDSALYLCASRSLGDSDEQYFGPGTRLTVT.

The chain uses TRBV20-1 and TRBJ2-3; D is uncertain. Germline lookup yields CDR1 DFQATT and CDR2 SNEGSKA (reference sequence). The germline V and J ends were trimmed by 3 bases and 8 bases, with 6 bases remaining between them. There are 10 residues in the CDR3. Here the CDR3 reads CSASPVTQYF. The CDR3 region has the DNA TGCAGTGCTAGTCCTGTTACGCAGTATTTT.

The rearrangement links TRBV27 to TRBJ2-7, with 7 bases matching TRBD2. CDR3 length: 16 residues. The junction had 12 bases not matched to a gene; V was cut back by 6 bases and J by 1 base. CDR1 and CDR2 from the germline V gene are MNHEY and SMNVEV (reference sequence). CDR3 protein: CASRIDSASGSYEQYF. DNA of the CDR3: TGTGCCAGCAGAATAGATTCGGCTAGCGGTTCCTACGAGCAGTACTTC.

V usage is TRBV9 and J usage is TRBJ2-7; 12 positions match TRBD2. Germline trimming cut 0 bases from V and 11 bases from J; bases unmatched to any gene: 9. This CDR3 contains 15 residues. Per germline, CDR1 SGDLS and CDR2 YYNGEE. The CDR3 here is CASSVDASGRETKYF. The CDR3 bases are TGTGCCAGCAGCGTAGACGCTAGCGGGAGGGAAACCAAGTACTTC.

V and J are TRBV19 and TRBJ2-7; D is perhaps TRBD1 (6 bases). The length of the CDR3 is 15 residues. V was pared by 2 bases and J by 4 bases, with 15 bases between. Per the germline V gene, CDR1 is LNHDA and CDR2 is SQIVND (reference sequence). The CDR3 region is CASSIFWGQGYEQYF. CDR3 sequence (DNA): TGTGCCAGTAGTATATTCTGGGGGCAGGGATACGAGCAGTACTTC.

This clone has a handful of counts. This chain connects TRBV5-1 to TRBJ2-1, with 7 bases lining up with TRBD2. CDR3 length: 15 amino acids. V was clipped by 2 bases and J by 4 bases; unmatched bases: 6. Per the germline V gene, CDR1 is SGHRS and CDR2 is YFSETQ. CDR3 region: CASSFGGGIYNEQFF. The CDR3 DNA sequence: TGCGCCAGCAGCTTCGGGGGAGGGATATACAATGAGCAGTTCTTC.

The chain carries TRBV13 and TRBJ1-2; 7 bases align to TRBD1. J gave up 0 bases and V 3 bases, and 1 base lay outside the gene matches. The CDR3 runs 14 residues. Germline loops: CDR1 PRHDT, CDR2 FYEKMQ (reference sequence). The CDR3 bases are TGTGCCAGCAGCTTGGGACAGCCTAACTATGGCTACACCTTC. This codes for CASSLGQPNYGYTF.

The V gene is TRBV7-8, the J gene TRBJ1-2, with 7 nucleotides matching TRBD1. Germline lookup yields CDR1 SGHVS and CDR2 FQNEAQ. The CDR3 is 15 amino acids. V was pared by 5 bases and J by 3 bases, with 9 bases of the junction left unmatched. Here the CDR3 reads CASSPRTGNYYGYTF. CDR3 DNA sequence: TGTGCCAGCAGCCCACGGACAGGAAATTACTATGGCTACACCTTC.

The rearrangement links TRBV4-1 to TRBJ2-3; 14 bases are a match to TRBD2. The ends lost 2 bases at V and 8 bases at J; junction bases unmatched: 12. The CDR3 length is 18 residues. Germline CDR1 reads MGHRA; CDR2 reads YSYEKL. The CDR3 DNA reads as TGCGCCAGCAGCCAAACCATTACCGGGACTAGCGGGAGTGGTACGCAGTATTTT. Translated, it gives CASSQTITGTSGSGTQYF.

In its sample, this clone was seen a few times. The gene calls are TRBV7-8 and TRBJ2-1, with 7 bases lining up with TRBD1. This CDR3 contains 13 residues. Germline V CDR1 and CDR2: SGHVS, FQNEAQ. The J segment lost 13 bases and the V segment lost 5 bases, leaving 11 bases of the junction unmatched. Here the CDR3 DNA reads TGTGCCAGCAGCACGCTACAGGGGAAGCTCCAGTTCTTC. This codes for CASSTLQGKLQFF.

This clone was observed a few times. The chain uses TRBV5-6 and TRBJ1-2; TRBD1 aligns across 8 bases. Germline V lookup: CDR1 SGHDT, CDR2 YYEEEE. Germline trimming cut 4 bases from V and 5 bases from J; bases unmatched to any gene: 10. The CDR3 runs to 15 residues. The CDR3 spells CASSTAQGAWYGYTF. CDR3 sequence (DNA): TGTGCCAGCAGCACCGCTCAGGGGGCGTGGTATGGCTACACCTTC.

The V and J genes are TRBV29-1 and TRBJ2-3; TRBD1 might be the D (6 bases). This CDR3 has 14 amino acids. Germline CDR1 and CDR2: SQVTM and ANQGSEA. Trimming took off 7 bases at V and 1 base at J, with 15 bases between the two ends. The CDR3 loop is CSAERDTGTDTQYF. The CDR3 DNA is TGCAGCGCAGAAAGGGACACGGGCACAGATACGCAGTATTTT.